This T cell receptor (beta chain) emerged from a study of lymphopenia after photon versus proton radiotherapy. About this clone: What it binds is unknown.

V was pared by 6 bases and J by 5 bases, with 15 bases between. There are 14 residues in the CDR3. Germline V lookup: CDR1 MNHNS, CDR2 SASEGT. Study results and caveats: Better survival with proton therapy was suggested as possible, not demonstrated. Relative stability marked proton patients; photon patients lost diversity and naive cells. Oligoclonal CD8+ Temra expansion after nadir drove photon patients' diversity drop. Post-nadir TCR diversity decline inversely tracked overall survival among those who died.

Clones were sequenced by immunoSEQ multiplex PCR, and TCRdb holds only the in-frame ones, with some missing. Of 50,000 to 60,000 clones detected, roughly 90% appear once; the ten largest clones hold under 20%. The chain has TRBV6-1 and TRBJ2-3; no reliable D call. The origin of this receptor is a woman aged 40 to 49 with cholangiocarcinoma. This specimen consisted of peripheral blood, obtained from a patient treated with photon-based radiotherapy. The DNA for the CDR3 is TGTGCCAGCAGCCAAGGGCTTTTCAAAGATACGCAGTATTTT. Translation gives CASSQGLFKDTQYF.